The 22 T cell receptor beta chains given below trace back to one sample, sequenced in a study of graft-versus-host responses after intestinal transplantation. Data came from immunoSEQ multiplex PCR; TCRdb stores just in-frame clones and leaves some out. The table has 85,000 to 100,000 clones, 85% to 95% seen once; the top ten hold approximately 0.07%. For these receptors, no antigen is known. Sequencing used unstimulated CD8+ T cells sorted from spleen or lymph node cells, obtained before transplant. The origin of the receptors is a human donor who was the organ donor for an intestinal transplant.

This clone appeared a single time. Its ends do not fully match the called genes, so a read error is possible. The sample has other DNA sequences that encode this CDR3 too. This chain links TRBV5-4 with TRBJ2-7; 8 bases are shared with TRBD1. The CDR3 runs to 14 residues. Germline CDR1 reads SGHNT; CDR2 reads YYREEE (reference sequence). The DNA for the CDR3 is TGCGCCAGCAGCGAGGACAGGGAGACCTACGAGCAGTACTTC. This translates into CASSEDRETYEQYF.

The chain has TRBV11-2 and TRBJ2-7, with D possibly being TRBD1 (6 bases). Germline V gene sequence: CDR1 SGHAT, CDR2 FQNNGV. The V gene lost 5 bases and the J gene lost 3 bases, with 14 bases spanning the gap. The CDR3 is 14 residues long. The CDR3 protein is CASSTTDSFYEQYF. CDR3 DNA sequence: TGTGCCAGCAGCACAACGGACAGTTTCTACGAGCAGTACTTC.

The gene calls are TRBV18 and TRBJ2-5; a weak D match, TRBD2 (5 bases). Germline V CDR1 and CDR2: KGHSH, LQKENI. The CDR3 covers 13 residues. V lost 6 bases to trimming and J lost 0 bases, with 8 bases between them. CDR3 sequence: CASSTRDQETQYF. DNA of the CDR3: TGTGCCAGCTCTACGCGGGACCAAGAGACCCAGTACTTC.

The chain couples TRBV11-2 to TRBJ2-1, with D maybe TRBD2 (6 bases). V lost 1 base to trimming and J lost 5 bases, with 15 bases between them. Germline lookup yields CDR1 SGHAT and CDR2 FQNNGV. The length of the CDR3 is 16 residues. The CDR3 DNA reads as TGTGCCAGCAGCTTAGTAACGGGAGTTGGTAACAATGAGCAGTTCTTC. This encodes CASSLVTGVGNNEQFF.

The count of this clone is one. The genes are TRBV29-1 and TRBJ2-1, with D possibly being TRBD1 (6 bases). The CDR3 loop spans 15 amino acids. CDR1 is SQVTM and CDR2 is ANQGSEA in the germline V gene. Trimming cost V 2 bases and J 6 bases, with 17 bases left between them. CDR3 amino acids: CSVETRQALINEQFF. The CDR3, as DNA: TGCAGCGTTGAAACCCGACAGGCATTAATCAATGAGCAGTTCTTC.

This clone was picked up a small number of times. The V call is TRBV4-1, the J call TRBJ1-2; weak D call: TRBD1 (5 bases). V gave up 0 bases and J gave up 3 bases, with 11 bases separating them. Germline CDR1 and CDR2: MGHRA and YSYEKL. The CDR3 has 15 amino acids. Here the CDR3 DNA reads TGCGCCAGCAGCCAAGAATCCAGGGTTCACTATGGCTACACCTTC. Translation: CASSQESRVHYGYTF.

The chain couples TRBV25-1 to TRBJ2-7, with D unresolved. CDR3 size: 10 residues. CDR1 and CDR2 from the germline V gene are MGHDK and SYGVNS. V lost 6 bases, J lost 4 bases, and 4 bases lay in between. The CDR3 spells CASSLYEQYF. The CDR3 DNA follows: TGTGCCAGCAGCCTTTACGAGCAGTACTTC.

The sample holds one count of this clone. CDR3 DNA sequence: TGTGCCAGCAGTTCCCCGGGACTACCTGAGAGAGGCTACGAGCAGTACTTC. Translation: CASSSPGLPERGYEQYF. The chain joins TRBV27 to TRBJ2-7; 7 bases are shared with TRBD2. Losses at the gene ends were 4 bases for V and 3 bases for J; bases not matched to a gene: 15. This CDR3 is 17 amino acids long. CDR1 MNHEY and CDR2 SMNVEV come from the germline V gene (reference sequence).

This chain uses TRBV9 with TRBJ2-5; 8 bases are shared with TRBD2. The CDR3 is made up of 15 amino acids. V lost 1 base, J lost 2 bases, and 4 bases stayed unmatched. Per germline, CDR1 SGDLS and CDR2 YYNGEE. CDR3 bases: TGTGCCAGCAGCGTATTGACTAGCGAGCAAGAGACCCAGTACTTC. Translated: CASSVLTSEQETQYF. Full variable domain (missing parts from reference TRBV9 and TRBJ2-5): DSGVTQTPKHLITATGQRVTLRCSPRSGDLSVYWYQQSLDQGLQFLIQYYNGEERAKGNILERFSAQQFPDLHSELNLSSLELGDSALYFCASSVLTSEQETQYFGPGTRLLVL.

V is TRBV2 and J is TRBJ2-7; D perhaps matches TRBD1 (5 bases). This CDR3 region has 15 residues. The V and J ends lost 4 bases and 3 bases respectively, with 16 bases between them. CDR1 is SNHLY, CDR2 FYNNEI, per germline. CDR3 sequence reads: CASSALQGYYYEQYF. For the CDR3, the DNA is TGTGCCAGCAGTGCCCTCCAGGGATATTACTACGAGCAGTACTTC.

The chain employs TRBV29-1 and TRBJ2-7, with 11 bases aligning to TRBD2. From germline, CDR1 is SQVTM and CDR2 ANQGSEA. V shed 2 bases, J shed 5 bases, and the junction held 8 bases outside the gene matches. CDR3 length equals 15 residues. The CDR3 sequence is CSVETTSGSVDEQYF. CDR3 nucleotide sequence: TGCAGCGTTGAAACAACTAGCGGGAGCGTCGACGAGCAGTACTTC.

The genes are TRBV11-2 and TRBJ2-7; 9 bases are shared with TRBD1. CDR1 is SGHAT and CDR2 is FQNNGV in the germline V gene. The ends lost 2 bases at V and 4 bases at J; junction bases unmatched: 9. This CDR3 spans 16 amino acids. As DNA, the CDR3 is TGTGCCAGCAGCTTAAGCACGGGACAGGGTGTTTACGAGCAGTACTTC. Its protein product is CASSLSTGQGVYEQYF.

The rearrangement links TRBV19 to TRBJ2-1; 7 bases map to TRBD2. This CDR3 spans 15 amino acids. With V trimmed by 1 base and J by 9 bases, 9 bases remained unmatched. From germline, CDR1 is LNHDA and CDR2 SQIVND (reference sequence). The CDR3 region has the DNA TGTGCCAGTAGTATAGGTGAACCGGGCGGGAGTGAGCAGTTCTTC. This gives the protein CASSIGEPGGSEQFF.

This rearrangement joins TRBV5-4 to TRBJ2-5, with 7 bases fitting TRBD1. With V trimmed by 4 bases and J by 6 bases, 15 bases remained unmatched. CDR3 length: 16 residues. Germline CDR1 SGHNT, CDR2 YYREEE (reference sequence). Here the CDR3 reads CASSPEPIDRVQTQYF. Written as DNA, the CDR3 is TGTGCCAGCAGCCCGGAGCCCATTGACAGGGTACAGACCCAGTACTTC.

The V gene is TRBV19, the J gene TRBJ2-3, with 7 bases aligning to TRBD1. In germline, CDR1 is LNHDA, CDR2 SQIVND (reference sequence). CDR3 length equals 15 residues. The V gene end was trimmed by 9 bases and the J gene end by 0 bases; junction bases not matched to a gene: 9. This chain's CDR3 is CASTPWGQSTDTQYF. The CDR3 DNA follows: TGTGCCAGCACCCCGTGGGGACAGAGCACAGATACGCAGTATTTT.

V gene TRBV7-2 combines with J gene TRBJ2-5; TRBD2 agrees at 8 bases. J lost 5 bases, V lost 2 bases, and 16 bases had no gene match. The germline CDR1 and CDR2 sequences are SGHTA and FQGNSA. The CDR3 runs to 18 residues. DNA of the CDR3: TGTGCCAGCAGCTTACGCCCGGATTTTCGCGGGGGGCCTGAGACCCAGTACTTC. Translated: CASSLRPDFRGGPETQYF.

The chain employs TRBV7-9 and TRBJ1-1; D gene unclear. The CDR3 length is 12 residues. V lost 8 bases to trimming and J lost 0 bases, with 7 bases between them. Germline V gene data show CDR1 as SEHNR and CDR2 as FQNEAQ (reference sequence). CDR3: CASGQMNTEAFF. As DNA, the CDR3 is TGTGCCAGCGGCCAGATGAACACTGAAGCTTTCTTT.

This chain joins TRBV7-9 and TRBJ1-1; 10 bases line up with TRBD1. The CDR3 loop spans 15 amino acids. Germline V gene sequence: CDR1 SEHNR, CDR2 FQNEAQ (reference sequence). Trimming cost V 5 bases and J 4 bases; bases outside gene matches: 7. DNA of the CDR3: TGTGCCAGCAGCCCCCGGGACAGGGGAGTCACTGAAGCTTTCTTT. Translation gives CASSPRDRGVTEAFF.

J is TRBJ2-1 and V is TRBV2; D is undetermined. V was shortened by 3 bases and J by 0 bases, with 18 bases between the two germline ends. CDR3 length: 18 residues. Germline lookup yields CDR1 SNHLY and CDR2 FYNNEI. The CDR3 spells CASSDYGAGQSSYNEQFF. The CDR3 nucleotides read TGTGCCAGCAGTGATTACGGAGCCGGTCAAAGCTCCTACAATGAGCAGTTCTTC. The full variable domain, rest sourced from reference TRBV2 and TRBJ2-1, is EPEVTQTPSHQVTQMGQEVILRCVPISNHLYFYWYRQILGQKVEFLVSFYNNEISEKSEIFDDQFSVERPDGSNFTLKIRSTKLEDSAMYFCASSDYGAGQSSYNEQFFGPGTRLTVL.

The chain is built from TRBV5-4 and TRBJ1-2; D is perhaps TRBD1 (6 bases). Per the germline V gene, CDR1 is SGHNT and CDR2 is YYREEE (reference sequence). This CDR3 spans 19 amino acids. V lost 0 bases and J lost 4, with 25 bases in between. CDR3 loop: CASSLDFFRQGPRSYGYTF. In DNA form, the CDR3 reads TGTGCCAGCAGCTTGGATTTTTTTAGGCAGGGGCCCAGAAGCTATGGCTACACCTTC.

The chain recombines TRBV28 with TRBJ1-1, with D possibly matching TRBD1 (5 bases). The germline CDR1 and CDR2 sequences are MDHEN and SYDVKM. The CDR3 totals 14 residues. Trimming shortened V by 6 bases and J by 4 bases, and 15 bases separated the two germline ends. DNA for the CDR3: TGTGCCAGCAGCCATCCTGGGAGGGGCACTGAAGCTTTCTTT. Translated: CASSHPGRGTEAFF.

Written as DNA, the CDR3 is TGTGCCAGCAGCGTAGAGGGGCCGGGAGGGAACACAGATACGCAGTATTTT. This sequence encodes CASSVEGPGGNTDTQYF. The gene calls are TRBV9 and TRBJ2-3; 8 bases line up with TRBD2. The CDR3 covers 17 residues. V dropped 0 bases and J dropped 2; count of bases not matched to a gene: 8. Germline assignment: CDR1 SGDLS and CDR2 YYNGEE.